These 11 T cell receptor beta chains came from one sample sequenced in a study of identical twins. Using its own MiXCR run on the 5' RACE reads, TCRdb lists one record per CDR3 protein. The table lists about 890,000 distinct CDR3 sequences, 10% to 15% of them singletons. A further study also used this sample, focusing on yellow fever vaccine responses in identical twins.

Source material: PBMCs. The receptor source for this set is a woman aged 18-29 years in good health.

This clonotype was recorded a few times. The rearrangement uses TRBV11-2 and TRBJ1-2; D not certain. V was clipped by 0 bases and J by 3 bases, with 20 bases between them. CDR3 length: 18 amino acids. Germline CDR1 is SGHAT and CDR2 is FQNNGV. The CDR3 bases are TGTGCCAGCAGCTTAGACCCACCGGGGAGACCGAACCACTATGGCTACACCTTC. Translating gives CASSLDPPGRPNHYGYTF. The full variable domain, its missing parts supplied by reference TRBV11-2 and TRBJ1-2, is EAGVAQSPRYKIIEKRQSVAFWCNPISGHATLYWYQQILGQGPKLLIQFQNNGVVDDSQLPKDRFSAERLKGVDSTLKIQPAKLEDSAVYLCASSLDPPGRPNHYGYTFGSGTRLTVV.

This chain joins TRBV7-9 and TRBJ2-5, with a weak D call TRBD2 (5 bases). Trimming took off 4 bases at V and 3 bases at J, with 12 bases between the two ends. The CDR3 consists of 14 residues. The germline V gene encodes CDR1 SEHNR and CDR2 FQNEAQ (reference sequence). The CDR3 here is CASSSGGRKETQYF. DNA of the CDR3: TGTGCCAGCAGCTCCGGAGGCAGGAAAGAGACCCAGTACTTC.

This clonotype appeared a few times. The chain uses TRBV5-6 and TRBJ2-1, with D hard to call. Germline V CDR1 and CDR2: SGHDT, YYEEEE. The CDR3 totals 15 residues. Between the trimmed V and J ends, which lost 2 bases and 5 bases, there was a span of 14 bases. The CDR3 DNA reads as TGTGCCAGCAGCTTCTCGATACGCCCCAACAATGAGCAGTTCTTC. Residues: CASSFSIRPNNEQFF. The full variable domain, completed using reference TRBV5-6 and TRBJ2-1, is DAGVTQSPTHLIKTRGQQVTLRCSPKSGHDTVSWYQQALGQGPQFIFQYYEEEERQRGNFPDRFSGHQFPNYSSELNVNALLLGDSALYLCASSFSIRPNNEQFFGPGTRLTVL.

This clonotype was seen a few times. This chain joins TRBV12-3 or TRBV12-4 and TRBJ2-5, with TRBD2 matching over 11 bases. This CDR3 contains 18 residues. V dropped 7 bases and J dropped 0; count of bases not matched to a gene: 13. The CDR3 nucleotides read TGTGCCAGCACCCGGCTAGCGGGGGGCTACTTGTACCAAGAGACCCAGTACTTC. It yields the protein CASTRLAGGYLYQETQYF.

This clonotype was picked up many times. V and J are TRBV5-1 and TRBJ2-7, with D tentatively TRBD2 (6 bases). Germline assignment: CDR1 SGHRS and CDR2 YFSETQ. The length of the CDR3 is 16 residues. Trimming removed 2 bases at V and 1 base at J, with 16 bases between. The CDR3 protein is CASSLGGTSKSYEQYF. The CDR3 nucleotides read TGCGCCAGCAGCTTAGGCGGGACCTCTAAATCCTACGAGCAGTACTTC.

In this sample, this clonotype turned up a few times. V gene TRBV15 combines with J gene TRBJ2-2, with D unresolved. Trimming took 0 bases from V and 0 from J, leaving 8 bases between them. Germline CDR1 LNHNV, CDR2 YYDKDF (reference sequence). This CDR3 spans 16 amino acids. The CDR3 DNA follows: TGTGCCACCAGCAGAGAGATCAGCGCGAACACCGGGGAGCTGTTTTTT. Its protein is CATSREISANTGELFF.

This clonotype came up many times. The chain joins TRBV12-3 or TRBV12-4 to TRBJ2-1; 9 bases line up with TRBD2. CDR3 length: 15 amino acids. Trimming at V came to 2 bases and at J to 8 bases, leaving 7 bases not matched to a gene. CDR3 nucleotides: TGTGCCAGCAGTTTACATGCGGGAGGGGGGGATGAGCAGTTCTTC. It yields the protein CASSLHAGGGDEQFF.

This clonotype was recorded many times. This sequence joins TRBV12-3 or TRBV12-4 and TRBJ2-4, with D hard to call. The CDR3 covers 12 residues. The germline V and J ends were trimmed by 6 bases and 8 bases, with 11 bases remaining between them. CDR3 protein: CASRRPLDIQYF. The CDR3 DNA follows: TGTGCCAGCAGACGTCCCTTGGACATTCAGTACTTC.

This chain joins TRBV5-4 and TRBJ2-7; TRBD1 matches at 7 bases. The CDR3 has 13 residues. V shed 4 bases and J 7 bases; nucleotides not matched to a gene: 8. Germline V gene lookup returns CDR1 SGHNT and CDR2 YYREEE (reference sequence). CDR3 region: CASSTTGTGEQYF. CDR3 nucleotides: TGTGCCAGCAGCACGACAGGGACGGGGGAGCAGTACTTC.

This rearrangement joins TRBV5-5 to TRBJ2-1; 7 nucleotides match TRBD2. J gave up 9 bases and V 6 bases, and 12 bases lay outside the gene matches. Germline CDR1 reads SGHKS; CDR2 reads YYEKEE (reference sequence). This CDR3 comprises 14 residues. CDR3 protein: CASTQDREVVEQFF. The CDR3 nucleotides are TGTGCCAGCACCCAGGATCGGGAGGTCGTTGAGCAGTTCTTC.

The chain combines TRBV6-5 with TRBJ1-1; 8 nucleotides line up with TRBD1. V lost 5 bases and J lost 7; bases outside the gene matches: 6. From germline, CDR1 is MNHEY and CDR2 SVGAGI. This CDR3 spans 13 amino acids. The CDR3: CASSGQGRDEAFF. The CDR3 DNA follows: TGTGCCAGCAGTGGACAGGGAAGGGATGAAGCTTTCTTT.